This T cell receptor (beta chain) was captured in a study of CD8 T cells in ankylosing spondylitis. This clonotype was seen more than once but under ten times. Antigen specificity is unknown. Trimming cost V 5 bases and J 6 bases, with 12 bases left between them. The CDR3 has 13 residues. Study results and limitations: Made up of 7 to 9 highly homologous variants, a TCR beta motif appeared characteristic of ankylosing spondylitis blood.

Preparation of TCR beta libraries was done by quantitative 5'-RACE with molecular barcodes. Each CDR3 protein is one row after TCRdb ran MiXCR on the 5' RACE reads. The repertoire holds 500,000 to 650,000 distinct CDR3 sequences, about 5.4% seen once, with around 3.6% in the top ten. The origin of this receptor is a male donor with ankylosing spondylitis. Sequencing used blood, either unsorted or a sorted T cell fraction (not recorded which). The chain links TRBV12-3 or TRBV12-4 to TRBJ2-3; D possibly corresponds to TRBD2 (6 bases). The CDR3 sequence is CASSPLGRDTQYF. CDR3 DNA: TGTGCCAGCAGTCCCCTGGGGAGGGATACGCAGTATTTT.